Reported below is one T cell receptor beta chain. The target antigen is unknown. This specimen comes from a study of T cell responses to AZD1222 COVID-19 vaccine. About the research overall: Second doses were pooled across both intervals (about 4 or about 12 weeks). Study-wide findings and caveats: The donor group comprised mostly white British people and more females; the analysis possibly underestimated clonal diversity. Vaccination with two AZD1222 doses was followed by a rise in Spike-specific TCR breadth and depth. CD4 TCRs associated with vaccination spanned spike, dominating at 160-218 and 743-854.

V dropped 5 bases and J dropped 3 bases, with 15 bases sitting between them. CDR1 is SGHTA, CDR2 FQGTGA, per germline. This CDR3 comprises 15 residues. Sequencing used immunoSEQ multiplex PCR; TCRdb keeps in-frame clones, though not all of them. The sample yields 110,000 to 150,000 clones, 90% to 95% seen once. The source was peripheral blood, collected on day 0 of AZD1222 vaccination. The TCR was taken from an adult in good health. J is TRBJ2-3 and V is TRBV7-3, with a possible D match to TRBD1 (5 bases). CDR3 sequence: CASSPQGSETDTQYF. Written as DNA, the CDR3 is TGTGCCAGCAGCCCCCAGGGTTCAGAGACAGATACGCAGTATTTT.